A selection of T cell receptor beta chains follows, all from one sample in a study of T cells in Graves' hyperthyroidism and ophthalmopathy. TCRdb reprocessed the multiplex PCR reads with MiXCR, giving one entry per CDR3 protein. In the table there are over 650,000 distinct CDR3 sequences, about 45% of which are singletons. The sequenced material came from peripheral blood or thyroid tissue (not recorded which). The receptor source for this set is an adult man with Graves' disease, either hyperthyroidism or ophthalmopathy (not recorded which). Each CDR3 is given with its conserved first and last residue. The order of the fields is V gene, clone size, D gene, J gene, CDR3 DNA, CDR3 protein. The D gene is left open where the match is weak. The listing skips clone size in some rows; elsewhere it reads once, few, many or a size class.

V gene: TRBV7-8
clone size: NA
D gene: NA
J gene: TRBJ1-1
CDR3 DNA: TGTGCCAGCACCGGAGGTGGCGGAGCTCGGAACACTGAAGCTTTCTTT
CDR3 protein: CASTGGGGARNTEAFF

V gene: TRBV20-1
clone size: NA
D gene: TRBD1
J gene: TRBJ2-5
CDR3 DNA: TGCAGTGCTGAACCGGGACAGTACCAAGAGACCCAGTACTTC
CDR3 protein: CSAEPGQYQETQYF

V gene: TRBV7-2
clone size: NA
D gene: NA
J gene: TRBJ1-2
CDR3 DNA: TGTGCCAGCAGCCGGGACACTTCTAACTATGGCTACACCTTC
CDR3 protein: CASSRDTSNYGYTF

V gene: TRBV7-2
clone size: many
D gene: NA
J gene: TRBJ1-4
CDR3 DNA: TGTGCCAGCAGCTTAGATCATGGGGCGACCGAACTGTTTTTT
CDR3 protein: CASSLDHGATELFF

V gene: TRBV24-1
clone size: NA
D gene: NA
J gene: TRBJ2-5
CDR3 DNA: TGTGCCAGCGGGTATCCCTCCCGTTCGTGGGAGACCCAGTACTTC
CDR3 protein: CASGYPSRSWETQYF

V gene: TRBV11-2
clone size: once
D gene: TRBD1
J gene: TRBJ1-5
CDR3 DNA: TGTGCCACCAGCAGCGACGGACAGGGGGCATTCGGCAATCAGCCCCAGCATTTT
CDR3 protein: CATSSDGQGAFGNQPQHF

V gene: TRBV19
clone size: NA
D gene: NA
J gene: TRBJ1-1
CDR3 DNA: TGTGCCAGTAGTATTCCGCATAGGAACACTGAAGCTTTCTTT
CDR3 protein: CASSIPHRNTEAFF

V gene: TRBV7-9
clone size: many
D gene: TRBD1
J gene: TRBJ1-6
CDR3 DNA: TGTGCCAGCAGCTCCGGGACAGGGACACTCACCCTCCACTTT
CDR3 protein: CASSSGTGTLTLHF

V gene: TRBV5-4
clone size: NA
D gene: NA
J gene: TRBJ1-1
CDR3 DNA: TGTGCCAGCAGCCTCCCGGGAGCAGCTTTCTTT
CDR3 protein: CASSLPGAAFF

V gene: TRBV11-2
clone size: NA
D gene: TRBD1
J gene: TRBJ2-7
CDR3 DNA: TGTGCCAGCAGCTTAGACCGGGACAGGGGATTATACGAGCAGTACTTC
CDR3 protein: CASSLDRDRGLYEQYF

V gene: TRBV6-6
clone size: NA
D gene: NA
J gene: TRBJ2-7
CDR3 DNA: TGTGCCAGCAGTACAAGGGAGGCTACCTACGAGCAGTACTTC
CDR3 protein: CASSTREATYEQYF

V gene: TRBV7-9
clone size: many
D gene: NA
J gene: TRBJ1-1
CDR3 DNA: TGTGCCAGCAGCTTAGGGTCCACTGAAGCTTTCTTT
CDR3 protein: CASSLGSTEAFF

V gene: TRBV20-1
clone size: NA
D gene: TRBD1
J gene: TRBJ1-5
CDR3 DNA: TGCAGTGCTTTCACAGGGGGCAATCAGCCCCAGCATTTT
CDR3 protein: CSAFTGGNQPQHF

V gene: TRBV19
clone size: many
D gene: TRBD1
J gene: TRBJ1-4
CDR3 DNA: TGTGCCAGTACCGCCACCGGGACAGGGAAAAAACTGTTTTTT
CDR3 protein: CASTATGTGKKLFF

V gene: TRBV7-9
clone size: NA
D gene: NA
J gene: TRBJ2-7
CDR3 DNA: TGTGCCAGCAGTGCCCGTCCAGCCTACGAGCAGTACTTC
CDR3 protein: CASSARPAYEQYF

V gene: TRBV20-1
clone size: many
D gene: NA
J gene: TRBJ2-7
CDR3 DNA: TGCAGTGCTTTCGGGACACCCCCATTCTACGAGCAGTACTTC
CDR3 protein: CSAFGTPPFYEQYF

V gene: TRBV7-8
clone size: NA
D gene: TRBD1
J gene: TRBJ1-5
CDR3 DNA: TGTGCCAGCAGTTCTCAAAGGGACAGGGGACAGAATCAGCCCCAGCATTTT
CDR3 protein: CASSSQRDRGQNQPQHF